The T cell receptor beta chain under discussion was sequenced for a study of T cell responses to AZD1222 COVID-19 vaccine. The repertoire was sequenced with immunoSEQ multiplex PCR; TCRdb's copy has only in-frame clones and lacks some. Altogether 100,000 to 150,000 clones are present, roughly nine tenths being singletons, with the ten largest covering under 3.5%. Note on this clone: Its antigen remains unknown.

The length of the CDR3 is 12 residues. The germline V gene encodes CDR1 SGHDT and CDR2 YYEEEE. V lost 2 bases, J lost 4 bases, and 7 bases lay in between. Study-wide findings and caveats: Among the donors, most were white British and more were female, and clonal diversity was possibly underestimated. Nearly half of the spike-specific TCRs reportedly recognize variant regions that carry no mutations.

The J gene is TRBJ2-7, the V gene TRBV5-6; D unresolved. The TCR was taken from an adult in good health. Here the sequenced sample was peripheral blood, taken on day 0 of AZD1222 vaccination. CDR3 in DNA: TGTGCCAGCAGCTTTCAAAGATACGAGCAGTACTTC. Translation gives CASSFQRYEQYF. The full variable domain, completed using reference TRBV5-6 and TRBJ2-7, is DAGVTQSPTHLIKTRGQQVTLRCSPKSGHDTVSWYQQALGQGPQFIFQYYEEEERQRGNFPDRFSGHQFPNYSSELNVNALLLGDSALYLCASSFQRYEQYFGPGTRLTVT.